The T cell receptor (beta chain) described here comes from a study of CXCR3-negative and CXCR3-positive naive CD8 T cells. Study findings and constraints: TRB CDR3s of CXCR3-positive naive cells were more hydrophobic than those of CXCR3-negative naive cells.

The authors prepared UMI-labeled TRB cDNA libraries by 5' RACE. For each CDR3 protein, TCRdb gives one entry from its re-call of the 5' RACE reads, without DNA. The table lists about 130,000 distinct CDR3 sequences. Per germline, CDR1 SGDLS and CDR2 YYNGEE. The CDR3 spans 14 residues. Concerning this clonotype itself: Its target is unknown.

Source material: naive CXCR3+ CD8+ T cells from blood. Noted subset: CD45RO-CCR7+CD27+CD95- naive CD8+ T cells expressing CXCR3 (TNR3+). J is TRBJ1-1 and V is TRBV9; TCRdb gives TRBD1 as the D gene, but with no DNA this cannot be confirmed. This TCR derives from a human donor in good health. Some clones in this sample may be carry-over from other donors' samples. CDR3 in amino acids: CASSYGTGVTEAFF. Combining the CDR3 with reference TRBV9 and TRBJ1-1 gives the whole variable domain DSGVTQTPKHLITATGQRVTLRCSPRSGDLSVYWYQQSLDQGLQFLIQYYNGEERAKGNILERFSAQQFPDLHSELNLSSLELGDSALYFCASSYGTGVTEAFFGQGTRLTVV.